This T cell receptor (beta chain) was sequenced in a study of blood T cell repertoires in COVID-19. Study-wide background: Whether acute or convalescent, the COVID-19 samples came from the United States, Italy and Spain. Nucleic acid was either cDNA or gDNA, and it came from T cells, B-cell-depleted T cells, or PBMCs.

Only in-frame clones appear in the TCRdb table, and some are missing; sequencing was by immunoSEQ multiplex PCR. The sample holds 50,000 to 60,000 clones; around nine tenths are singletons and the top ten take about 8.5%. V was trimmed by 2 bases and J by 3 bases, leaving 15 bases between them. Per the germline V gene, CDR1 is SGHKS and CDR2 is YYEKEE (reference sequence). The CDR3 covers 16 residues. Sequencing used peripheral blood. The chain has TRBV5-5 and TRBJ1-3, with D perhaps TRBD1 (5 bases). The clonotype originates from a man in his 60s with active COVID-19. The CDR3 sequence is CASSFFTGGVGNTIYF. In nucleotides, the CDR3 is TGTGCCAGCAGCTTCTTTACGGGGGGAGTTGGAAACACCATATATTTT.